The 3 T cell receptor beta chains reported below all come from one sample, sequenced in a study of vaccination effects on CD4 cells after COVID-19. These receptors' targets are unknown. With the ViraFEST assay, the study expanded antigen-specific CD4+ T cells using viral peptide pools, then sequenced them. The authors isolated CD4+ T cells after less than eleven days of culture. All study participants received two doses of BNT162b2 or mRNA-1273 vaccine. Clones were sequenced by immunoSEQ multiplex PCR, and TCRdb holds only the in-frame ones, with some missing. The top ten hold less than 2% of the sample, which has under 40,000 clones, roughly four fifths seen once. The sample in question was CD4+ T cells from PBMCs cultured with HCoV-NL63 spike peptides, obtained after COVID-19 vaccination. These receptors were collected from a human donor who received a COVID-19 vaccine. Some clones in this sample may be carry-over from other donors' samples.

The CDR3 nucleotides are TGTGCCAGCAGCGTAGCTCTAGCGCCATACAATGAGCAGTTCTTC. Encoded protein: CASSVALAPYNEQFF. The chain joins TRBV9 to TRBJ2-1; a possible D gene is TRBD2 (6 bases). CDR1 SGDLS and CDR2 YYNGEE come from the germline V gene. Trimming removed 0 bases at V and 4 bases at J, with 11 bases between. The CDR3 consists of 15 residues.

The CDR3 spells CASSESPGRTYNQPQHF. The CDR3 DNA sequence: TGCGCCAGCAGTGAGTCACCGGGACGGACATACAATCAGCCCCAGCATTTT. The V call is TRBV10-2, the J call TRBJ1-5; TRBD1 is a possible D gene (5 bases). V was cut by 0 bases and J by 3 bases, with 15 bases left in between. The CDR3 contains 17 residues. Germline V CDR1 and CDR2: WSHSY, SAAADI.

The J gene is TRBJ2-2, the V gene TRBV30; D not resolved. V lost 0 bases and J lost 8, with 7 bases in between. CDR3 length: 12 amino acids. Germline CDR1 GTSNPN, CDR2 SVGIG (reference sequence). The CDR3 loop reads CAWSVPAGELFF. The CDR3 bases are TGTGCCTGGAGTGTTCCGGCAGGGGAGCTGTTTTTT. Filled out from reference TRBV30 and TRBJ2-2, the complete variable domain reads SQTIHQWPATLVQPVGSPLSLECTVEGTSNPNLYWYRQAAGRGLQLLFYSVGIGQISSEVPQNLSASRPQDRQFILSSKKLLLSDSGFYLCAWSVPAGELFFGEGSRLTVL.